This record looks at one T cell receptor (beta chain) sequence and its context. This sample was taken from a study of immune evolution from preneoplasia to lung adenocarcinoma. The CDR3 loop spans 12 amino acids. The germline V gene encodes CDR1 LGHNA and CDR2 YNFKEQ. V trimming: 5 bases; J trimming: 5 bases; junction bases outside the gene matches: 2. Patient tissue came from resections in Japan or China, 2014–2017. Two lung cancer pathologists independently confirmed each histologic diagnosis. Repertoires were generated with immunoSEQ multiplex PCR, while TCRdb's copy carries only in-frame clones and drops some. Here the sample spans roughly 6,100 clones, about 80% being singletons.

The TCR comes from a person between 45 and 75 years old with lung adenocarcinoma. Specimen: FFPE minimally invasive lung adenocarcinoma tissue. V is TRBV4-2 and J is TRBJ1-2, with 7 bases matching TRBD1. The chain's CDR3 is CASSLQGYGYTF. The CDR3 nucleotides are TGTGCCAGCAGCTTACAGGGGTATGGCTACACCTTC.